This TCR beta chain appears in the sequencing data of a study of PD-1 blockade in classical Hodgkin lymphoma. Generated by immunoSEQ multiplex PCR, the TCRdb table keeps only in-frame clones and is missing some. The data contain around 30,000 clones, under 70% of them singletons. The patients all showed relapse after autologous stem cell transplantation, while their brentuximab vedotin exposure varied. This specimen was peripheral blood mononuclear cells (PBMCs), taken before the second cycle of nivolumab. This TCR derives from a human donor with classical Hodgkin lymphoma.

The CDR3: CATVAGVTYEQYF. In DNA, the CDR3 is TGTGCCACCGTGGCAGGGGTAACCTACGAGCAGTACTTC. The gene calls are TRBV28 and TRBJ2-7; tentatively, D is TRBD1 (6 bases). Germline V CDR1 and CDR2: MDHEN, SYDVKM. CDR3 size: 13 residues. The V end was cut by 10 bases, the J end by 2 bases, with 15 bases between. The full variable domain, completed using reference TRBV28 and TRBJ2-7, is DVKVTQSSRYLVKRTGEKVFLECVQDMDHENMFWYRQDPGLGLRLIYFSYDVKMKEKGDIPEGYSVSREKKERFSLILESASTNQTSMYLCATVAGVTYEQYFGPGTRLTVT.